Included here is one T cell receptor (beta chain) sequence, with context. 13 Jbeta primers and 60 Vbeta primers were used for the PCR. Data came from immunoSEQ multiplex PCR; TCRdb stores just in-frame clones and leaves some out. In the table there are some 110,000 clones, around 75% of which are singletons. This specimen comes from a study of cytomegalovirus exposure and HLA in healthy donors. The length of the CDR3 is 16 residues. The ends were cut back, 2 bases at V and 6 bases at J, with 19 bases in the middle. Germline V gene sequence: CDR1 SEHNR, CDR2 FQNEAQ (reference sequence). The origin of this receptor is a woman in her twenties or thirties in good health and CMV-seronegative. The gene calls are TRBV7-9 and TRBJ1-1; D gene uncertain. Material: PBMCs. CDR3 bases: TGTGCCAGCAGCTTATTAGCCTGGGAGGGAAGCCCTGAAGCTTTCTTT. This gives the protein CASSLLAWEGSPEAFF.